This T cell receptor beta chain was captured by sequencing in a study of T cell responses to AZD1222 COVID-19 vaccine (dated by TCRdb to the early 2020s). The study in broad terms: TCR sequencing covered more than 230 trial participants: nearly 210 given two doses of AZD1222 and approximately 26 given two doses of MenACWY control vaccine. Trial participants were enrolled by age into 18-55, 56-69 and 70-plus year subgroups, with approximately 150, 28 and 58 TCR-sequenced participants respectively.

What the time point label conveys for this sample: about 28 days (+/-7) after the second vaccine dose. Because spike-specific TCR depth and breadth did not differ between the two schedules, AZD1222 recipients who got a second dose at roughly 4 weeks were pooled with those who got a second dose at roughly 12 weeks. Vaccinee samples came from UK trials COV001 and COV002, including a single-blind randomized controlled phase 2/3 trial of AZD1222 (ChAdOx1 nCoV-19) in healthy adults. Trial participant PBMC samples were collected at day 0 and day 28 after the second dose for TCRbeta chain sequencing. As concerns this clone: Its antigen is not yet known. Per-base qualities were not stored, and no clone one base away is much larger.

The paper as a whole reports these results and caveats: After two AZD1222 doses, both the breadth and the depth of spike-specific TCRs were significantly higher than at day 0 and than in MenACWY recipients. Only five or six AZD1222 recipients were SARS-CoV-2 seropositive at baseline, limiting conclusions about previously exposed vaccinees. The 56-69-year group was small, and its depth increase did not reach significance, likely because of low power. The vaccine-associated CD4 TCRs covered the entire spike protein, and the dominant responses fell in regions 160-218 and 743-854. Because no samples from the day 14 peak response were available, repertoires could be characterized only after the peak T cell response. Reportedly, close to half of the unique spike-specific TCRs recognized epitopes lying outside the regions that are mutated in the B.1.351 and B.1.1.7 variants. Participants were mostly white British and included more females than males, and it was suggested by the authors that clonal diversity may have been underestimated.

The CDR3 regions of human TCRbeta chains were analyzed by immunosequencing. The study's processing was this. Repertoire TCRs were matched against a reference library of SARS-CoV-2-specific TCRs generated with the MIRA antigen-specificity platform. Breadth was defined as the fraction of unique TCRs that were SARS-CoV-2-associated. Depth was defined as the fraction of total T cells that were SARS-CoV-2-associated. Using the MIRA data, every spike-specific TCR was mapped to the spike region that the TCR reacted to and assigned to either a CD4 or a CD8 class. Log10-transformed breadth and depth values were compared by one-way ANOVA with Sidak's multiple comparisons tests. TCRdb mirrors the immuneACCESS table, restricted to in-frame sequences. Some clones are absent from its copies; in checked studies, under half trace to an unresolved V gene, and the reason for the others is unknown. Clonal size and the V and J genes are those of that table, whereas D and trimming came from the DNA. The sample table holds approximately 89,000 clones, of which about 86% were seen once. The top ten hold 5.5% to 6% of the sample.

Counted from cysteine to phenylalanine, this CDR3 has 13 amino acids. The kept DNA is CDR3 alone, 39 bases in frame from the first base. V is pared back by 5 bases and J by 3 bases, with 9 bases lying between the germline termini. The germline V gene (reference sequence) specifies LNHDA as CDR1 and SQIVND as CDR2. This TCR was recovered from an adult who received the AZD1222 COVID-19 vaccine. The material was peripheral blood, obtained 28 days after the second AZD1222 dose. Recombination connected TRBV19 to TRBJ2-3; TRBD2 is perhaps the D gene, given 7 matching bases. The DNA is as follows: TGTGCCAGTAGTGAGGGGGGGACAGATACGCAGTATTTT. Its protein reads: CASSEGGTDTQYF.